This record concerns one T cell receptor beta chain sequence. Measured with immunoSEQ multiplex PCR; TCRdb has only the in-frame clones, and not every one. The table records around 1 million clones, less than 85% of them present only once. The data derive from a study of shared clonotypes between healthy human individuals. The overall study: The study used three CD4 naive, three CD4 memory, two CD8 naive and one CD8 memory plate per donor.

Both subsets, CD45RA+ naive and CD45RA-negative memory, were split from the CD4+ cells. Between the trimmed V and J ends, which lost 4 bases and 3 bases, there was a span of 10 bases. In germline, CDR1 is LNHDA, CDR2 SQIVND (reference sequence). The CDR3 is made up of 14 amino acids. The V call is TRBV19, the J call TRBJ1-5; perhaps TRBD1 as D (5 bases). This receptor was identified in a man younger than 35 in good health. Sequenced sample: memory CD4+ T cells sorted from blood. Described subset: CD45RA-negative fraction. The CDR3 nucleotides are TGTGCCAGTAGTACAGGGCTTGCCAATCAGCCCCAGCATTTT. It encodes CASSTGLANQPQHF.